These 5 T cell receptor beta chains share one sample of origin, sequenced in a study of graft-versus-host responses after intestinal transplantation. Their recognized antigens are unknown. TCRdb's table, derived via immunoSEQ multiplex PCR, lists solely in-frame clones and lacks some. The repertoire includes 60,000 to 65,000 clones, more than 85% of them detected once, and about 1.7% sits in the top ten. The sample here was unstimulated CD8+ T cells sorted from spleen or lymph node cells, taken before transplant. These TCRs come from a human donor who was the organ donor for an intestinal transplant.

The V and J genes are TRBV14 and TRBJ1-1, with TRBD1 matching over 7 bases. V gave up 6 bases and J gave up 4 bases; unmatched junction bases: 8. Germline V CDR1 and CDR2: SGHDN, FVKESK. This CDR3 is built from 14 residues. The CDR3 bases are TGTGCCAGCAGAGGTACAGGGGAAGGCACTGAAGCTTTCTTT. Translating it yields CASRGTGEGTEAFF.

This clone has a single count. J is TRBJ2-1 and V is TRBV9; D not resolved. V was pared by 1 base and J by 8 bases, with 4 bases between. Germline CDR1 is SGDLS and CDR2 is YYNGEE. This CDR3 contains 11 residues. The CDR3 region is CASSVSDEQFF. Written as DNA, the CDR3 is TGTGCCAGCAGCGTATCTGATGAGCAGTTCTTC.

The genes are TRBV5-1 and TRBJ2-7; D might be TRBD1 (6 bases). Germline-derived CDR1 and CDR2 are SGHRS and YFSETQ. The V gene lost 2 bases and the J gene lost 3 bases, with 12 bases spanning the gap. The CDR3 spans 14 residues. This chain's CDR3 is CASSFDRLYYEQYF. The CDR3 nucleotides read TGCGCCAGCAGCTTTGACAGGTTGTACTACGAGCAGTACTTC.

V gene TRBV7-4 combines with J gene TRBJ2-7, with 11 bases that match TRBD2. The CDR3 totals 13 residues. Germline values: CDR1 SGHVT, CDR2 SQSDAQ. Trimming took 3 bases from V and 13 from J; bases not matched to a gene: 8. The chain's CDR3 is CASSLLGTSGTYF. The CDR3, as DNA: TGTGCCAGCAGCTTGCTAGGGACTAGCGGAACCTACTTC.

CDR3 sequence (DNA): TGCGCCAGCAGCTTAGTTCCCGAGTTAACAGAAACTAATGAAAAACTGTTTTTT. Encoded protein: CASSLVPELTETNEKLFF. This chain connects TRBV5-1 to TRBJ1-4, with D unclear. Looked up from germline, CDR1 is SGHRS and CDR2 is YFSETQ. The CDR3 loop spans 18 amino acids. V gave up 2 bases and J gave up 1 base, with 18 bases separating them. The full variable domain, its missing parts supplied by reference TRBV5-1 and TRBJ1-4, is KAGVTQTPRYLIKTRGQQVTLSCSPISGHRSVSWYQQTPGQGLQFLFEYFSETQRNKGNFPGRFSGRQFSNSRSEMNVSTLELGDSALYLCASSLVPELTETNEKLFFGSGTQLSVL.